This T cell receptor beta chain comes out of a study of metastatic and nonmetastatic thyroid tumors. Study-wide background: From malignant and benign thyroid patients, repertoires in blood and in tumor or nodule tissue were compared. The study, taken as a whole, reports: Versus benign nodules, malignant thyroid tumors reportedly had significantly higher TCR beta diversity, in blood and tumor.

This clone was counted ten times or more. Its antigen is not known. Thyroid surgery was performed in patients who had received no treatment beforehand. V was clipped by 2 bases and J by 8 bases, with 13 bases between them. Germline V CDR1 and CDR2: LNHNV, YYDKDF (reference sequence). CDR3 length: 14 residues. In the original analysis: What underpinned the distant-metastasis classifier for papillary thyroid cancer was the set of CDR3 differences across clinicopathological groups. TCRdb re-clonotyped the PCR reads through MiXCR. V and J calls and clone size were set by TCRdb, not the authors. The sample yields more than 10,000 clones, under 30% seen once.

The sequencing input was blood. This rearrangement joins TRBV15 to TRBJ2-1; D unclear. The receptor's source is a female donor with papillary thyroid cancer or a benign thyroid nodule (not recorded which). Some clones in this sample may be carry-over from other donors' samples. The CDR3 coding sequence is TGTGCCACCAGCAGACAACGTAGCCGGTATGAGCAGTTCTTC. Translation gives CATSRQRSRYEQFF.